A selection of T cell receptor beta chains follows, all from one sample in a study of blood T cell repertoires in COVID-19. Sequenced by immunoSEQ multiplex PCR; TCRdb stores in-frame clones only, minus some. The table has roughly 500,000 clones, 85% to 90% seen once. Sequencing input: peripheral blood. The source of these receptors is a man between 18 and 29 years old with COVID-19, enrolled during active disease. Both conserved end residues are part of each CDR3. The D gene is left open where the match is weak. Clone size is stated in some rows and not others, as once, few, many or a class when expanded.

NA	NA	TRBJ1-6	TRBV1	TGCACCAGCAGCCAAGGTCCTCGACCGGGACACCTTAGGAGCTCCTATAATTCACCCCTCCACTTT	CTSSQGPRPGHLRSSYNSPLHF
TRBD2	NA	TRBJ2-7	TRBV27	TGTGCCAGCAGTACCTCACGGACTAGATCAACCTACGAGCAGTACTTC	CASSTSRTRSTYEQYF
TRBD1	NA	TRBJ2-2	TRBV11-3	TGTGCCAGCAGCTCCTGGGGCAGGGGGCGCACCGGGGAGCTGTTTTTT	CASSSWGRGRTGELFF
TRBD1	once	TRBJ2-5	TRBV4-1	TGCGCCAGCAGCCAAGAACCGGACAGGGGGCGCCAGTACTTC	CASSQEPDRGRQYF
TRBD1	NA	TRBJ1-1	TRBV5-1	TGCGCCAGCAGCGAATGGACAGGGGTTGGCACTGAAGCTTTCTTT	CASSEWTGVGTEAFF
NA	NA	TRBJ2-7	TRBV13	TGTGCCAGCAGCTTGGTTGGGAGCAGGGGCACCTACGAGCAGTACTTC	CASSLVGSRGTYEQYF
NA	NA	TRBJ2-1	TRBV12-3/TRBV12-4	TGTGCCAGCAGTTTCGTGCGATTAGATGAGCAGTTCTTC	CASSFVRLDEQFF
NA	NA	TRBJ2-3	TRBV29-1	TGCAGCGTTGGAATGAGGGCGGGGACGCAGTATTTT	CSVGMRAGTQYF
TRBD1	NA	TRBJ2-2	TRBV28	TGTGCCAGCAGTGCCCAGGGGGCGCGAGGCGGGGAGCTGTTTTTT	CASSAQGARGGELFF
NA	NA	TRBJ2-5	TRBV24-1	TGTGCCACCAGTGATTTGGTAGGGGGAAGGCGGGAGACCCAGTACTTC	CATSDLVGGRRETQYF
TRBD1	once	TRBJ1-1	TRBV18	TGTGCCAGCTCACCCCCGGGACAGGGTGTCACTGAAGCTTTCTTT	CASSPPGQGVTEAFF
TRBD1	NA	TRBJ1-1	TRBV11-2	TGTGCCAGCAGCGCCAACAGGGGGCGGACGAACACTGAAGCTTTCTTT	CASSANRGRTNTEAFF
NA	NA	TRBJ1-1	TRBV11-2	TGTGCCAGCAGCCTTGGGGGGTTTGCGACTGAAGCTTTCTTT	CASSLGGFATEAFF
NA	once	TRBJ1-1	TRBV2	TGTGCCAGCAGTGAAGCGCTTGGCAGGGTTAAAGCTTTCTTT	CASSEALGRVKAFF
TRBD1	NA	TRBJ2-1	TRBV5-4	TGTGCCAGCAGGGACAGGAAAGCCCACAATGAGCAGTTCTTC	CASRDRKAHNEQFF
TRBD1	once	TRBJ1-1	TRBV5-4	TGTGCCAGCAGCCCGGGACAGCAGAACACTGAAGCTTTCTTT	CASSPGQQNTEAFF
NA	NA	TRBJ2-2	TRBV4-1	TGCGCCAGCAGCCAGAGGAGCAGGGGTGATACCGGGGAGCTGTTTTTT	CASSQRSRGDTGELFF
NA	NA	TRBJ1-2	TRBV2	TGTGCCAGCAGGGCAGACCGGGGTAGATCTGGCTACACCTTC	CASRADRGRSGYTF